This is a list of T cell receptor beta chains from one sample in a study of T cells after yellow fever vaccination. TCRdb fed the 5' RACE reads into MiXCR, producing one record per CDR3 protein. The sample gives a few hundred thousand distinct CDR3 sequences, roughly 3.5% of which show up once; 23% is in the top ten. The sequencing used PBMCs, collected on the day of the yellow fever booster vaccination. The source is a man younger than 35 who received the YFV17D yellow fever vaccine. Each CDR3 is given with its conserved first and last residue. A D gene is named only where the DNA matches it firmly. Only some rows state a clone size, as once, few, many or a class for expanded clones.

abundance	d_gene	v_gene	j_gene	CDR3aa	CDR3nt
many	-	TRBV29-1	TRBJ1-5	CSVGTGENQPQHF	TGCAGCGTTGGGACCGGGGAAAATCAGCCCCAGCATTTT
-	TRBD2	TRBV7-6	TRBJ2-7	CASSLGGGAFEQYF	TGTGCCAGCAGCTTAGGCGGGGGGGCGTTCGAGCAGTACTTC
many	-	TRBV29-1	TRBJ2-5	CSLRDGWYQETQYF	TGCAGCCTAAGGGACGGTTGGTACCAAGAGACCCAGTACTTC
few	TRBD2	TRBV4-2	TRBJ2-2	CASSQERGGTGELFF	TGTGCCAGCAGCCAAGAGCGGGGGGGCACCGGGGAGCTGTTTTTT
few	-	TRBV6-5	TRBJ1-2	CASSYNGFGAGYTF	TGTGCCAGCAGTTATAACGGGTTCGGAGCTGGCTACACCTTC
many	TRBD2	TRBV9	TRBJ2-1	CASSVGTSGGNEQFF	TGTGCCAGCAGCGTAGGGACTAGCGGGGGAAATGAGCAGTTCTTC
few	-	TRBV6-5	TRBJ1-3	CATRGIFGTIYF	TGTGCCACACGGGGCATTTTTGGCACCATATATTTT
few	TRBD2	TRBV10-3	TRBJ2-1	CAIKGGYRNEQFF	TGTGCCATCAAGGGAGGGTATAGAAATGAGCAGTTCTTC
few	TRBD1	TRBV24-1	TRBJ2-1	CATSERDRLNEQFF	TGTGCCACCAGTGAAAGGGACAGACTAAATGAGCAGTTCTTC
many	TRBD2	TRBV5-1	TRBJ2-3	CASSLVTSGGTDTQYF	TGCGCCAGCAGCTTGGTGACTAGCGGGGGCACAGATACGCAGTATTTT
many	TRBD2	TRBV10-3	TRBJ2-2	CAARGGAISEDTGELFF	TGTGCCGCCCGGGGAGGGGCAATTAGCGAAGACACCGGGGAGCTGTTTTTT
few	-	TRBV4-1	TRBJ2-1	CASSQERAGALVYNEQFF	TGCGCCAGCAGCCAAGAACGGGCGGGGGCTCTCGTTTACAATGAGCAGTTCTTC
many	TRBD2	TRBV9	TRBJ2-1	CASSVGPLRGTNEQFF	TGTGCCAGCAGCGTAGGCCCTTTGCGGGGGACCAATGAGCAGTTCTTC
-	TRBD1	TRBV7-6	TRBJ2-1	CASSSNRGRYNEQFF	TGTGCCAGCAGCTCCAACAGGGGGCGTTACAATGAGCAGTTCTTC
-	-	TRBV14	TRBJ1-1	CASSQGGTVNTEAFF	TGTGCCAGCAGCCAAGGGGGGACGGTCAACACTGAAGCTTTCTTT
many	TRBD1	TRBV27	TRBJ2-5	CASSLTGLETQYF	TGTGCCAGCAGTCTGACAGGGTTGGAGACCCAGTACTTC
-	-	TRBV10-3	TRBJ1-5	CAISEAGGNQPQHF	TGTGCCATCAGTGAGGCAGGAGGGAATCAGCCCCAGCATTTT
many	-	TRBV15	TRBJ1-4	CATSRAGDVVEKLFF	TGTGCCACCAGCAGAGCAGGGGATGTGGTTGAAAAACTGTTTTTT
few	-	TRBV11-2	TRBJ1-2	CASSPLSNYGYTF	TGTGCCAGCAGCCCCCTGAGTAACTATGGCTACACCTTC
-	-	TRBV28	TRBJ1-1	CASSSPGTWGPNTEAFF	TGTGCCAGCAGTTCTCCCGGGACGTGGGGTCCGAACACTGAAGCTTTCTTT
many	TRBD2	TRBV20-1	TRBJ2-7	CSARWAGVPPGAQYF	TGCAGTGCTAGATGGGCGGGGGTTCCACCTGGCGCGCAGTACTTC
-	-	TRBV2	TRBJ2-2	CASSPRVHGELFF	TGTGCCAGCAGTCCTAGGGTTCACGGGGAGCTGTTTTTT
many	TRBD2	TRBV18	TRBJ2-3	CASSQLAPAADTQYF	TGTGCCAGCTCACAACTAGCGCCCGCCGCAGATACGCAGTATTTT
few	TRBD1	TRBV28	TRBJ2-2	CASSATGGRAGELFF	TGTGCCAGCAGTGCGACAGGGGGAAGGGCCGGGGAGCTGTTTTTT
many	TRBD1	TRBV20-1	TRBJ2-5	CSAGGRQGGIETQYF	TGCAGTGCTGGAGGGCGACAGGGGGGTATCGAGACCCAGTACTTC